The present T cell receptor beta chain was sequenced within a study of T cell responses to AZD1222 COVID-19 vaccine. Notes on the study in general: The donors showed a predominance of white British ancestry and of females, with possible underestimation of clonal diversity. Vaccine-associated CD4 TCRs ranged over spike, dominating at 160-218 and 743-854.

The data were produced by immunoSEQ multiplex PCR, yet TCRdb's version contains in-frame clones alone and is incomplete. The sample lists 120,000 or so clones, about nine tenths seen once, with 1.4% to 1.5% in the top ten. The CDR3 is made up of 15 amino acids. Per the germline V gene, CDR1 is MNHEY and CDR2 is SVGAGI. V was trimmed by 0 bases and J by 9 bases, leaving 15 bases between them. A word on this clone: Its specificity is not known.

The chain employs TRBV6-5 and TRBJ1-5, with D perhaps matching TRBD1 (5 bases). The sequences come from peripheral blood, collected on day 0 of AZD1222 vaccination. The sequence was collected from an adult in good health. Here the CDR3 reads CASSYSSGTLRPQHF. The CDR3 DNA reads TGTGCCAGCAGTTACTCTTCGGGGACCCTACGGCCCCAGCATTTT.